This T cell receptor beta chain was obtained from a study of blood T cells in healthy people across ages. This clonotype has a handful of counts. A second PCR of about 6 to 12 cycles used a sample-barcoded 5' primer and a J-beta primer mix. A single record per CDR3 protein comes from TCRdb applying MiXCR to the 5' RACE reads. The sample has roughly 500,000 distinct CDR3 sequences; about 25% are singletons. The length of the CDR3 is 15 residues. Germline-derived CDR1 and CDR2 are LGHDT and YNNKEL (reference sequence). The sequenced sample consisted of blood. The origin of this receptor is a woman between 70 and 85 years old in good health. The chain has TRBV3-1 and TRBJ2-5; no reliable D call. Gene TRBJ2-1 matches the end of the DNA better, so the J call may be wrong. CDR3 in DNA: TGTGCCAGCAGCCAAGATAGGCCCCTTGGGAATGAGCAGTTCTTC. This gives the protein CASSQDRPLGNEQFF.